The 6 T cell receptor beta chains presented below share a single source sample, sequenced in a study of blood T cell repertoires in COVID-19. Measured with immunoSEQ multiplex PCR; TCRdb has only the in-frame clones, and not every one. In the table there are over 350,000 clones, just over 90% of which are singletons. The material sequenced was PBMCs or T cells enriched from blood (not recorded which). The receptors stem from a woman aged 35 to 49 who had been exposed to COVID-19.

Only one count was recorded for this clone. This chain connects TRBV30 to TRBJ1-6, with a weak D call TRBD1 (5 bases). The V gene's germline CDR1 is GTSNPN and CDR2 SVGIG (reference sequence). Trimming removed 2 bases at V and 10 bases at J, with 12 bases between. This CDR3 has 13 residues. Here the CDR3 DNA reads TGTGCCTGGAGTTCAGGGCGCTACTCACCCCTCCACTTT. Protein product: CAWSSGRYSPLHF.

This clone appeared once. The CDR3: CASTRTGSSYEQYF. The DNA of the CDR3 is TGTGCCAGTACCAGGACAGGGAGCTCCTACGAGCAGTACTTC. This sequence joins TRBV19 and TRBJ2-7; 8 bases are a match to TRBD1. V gave up 7 bases and J gave up 0 bases; unmatched junction bases: 5. This CDR3 contains 14 residues. Germline CDR1 LNHDA, CDR2 SQIVND (reference sequence).

This chain uses TRBV6-4 with TRBJ1-2, with D possibly TRBD1 on 6 matching bases. CDR3 length equals 18 residues. Germline CDR1 is MRHNA and CDR2 is SNTAGT. Trimming removed 0 bases from V and 5 bases from J, with 22 bases in between. CDR3 loop: CASSDSAGAPLIPYGYTF. CDR3 DNA: TGTGCCAGCAGTGACTCGGCAGGGGCCCCTCTTATCCCTTATGGCTACACCTTC.

The table lists this clone with a count of one. The V call is TRBV6-2 or TRBV6-3, the J call TRBJ2-3; weak D call: TRBD2 (5 bases). This CDR3 is 15 amino acids long. Trimming shortened V by 2 bases and J by 0 bases, and 9 bases separated the two germline ends. CDR1 is MNHEY and CDR2 is SVGEGT in the germline V gene. CDR3: CASSYVGISTDTQYF. The CDR3 DNA sequence: TGTGCCAGCAGTTACGTCGGGATCAGCACAGATACGCAGTATTTT.

The chain links TRBV18 to TRBJ2-7; 7 bases map to TRBD2. Germline values: CDR1 KGHSH, CDR2 LQKENI. The CDR3 contains 15 residues. Unmatched junction bases numbered 5, after V lost 1 base and J lost 2 bases. CDR3 protein: CASSPRGRGAYEQYF. The CDR3 DNA is TGTGCCAGCTCACCACGGGGGAGGGGAGCCTACGAGCAGTACTTC.

This clone was counted only a few times. This chain uses TRBV6-5 with TRBJ1-5; 11 nucleotides match TRBD1. CDR3 size: 15 residues. Germline values: CDR1 MNHEY, CDR2 SVGAGI. V was pared by 5 bases and J by 4 bases, with 4 bases of the junction left unmatched. The CDR3 protein is CASSRTGGANQPQHF. The DNA for the CDR3 is TGTGCCAGCAGTAGGACAGGGGGCGCGAATCAGCCCCAGCATTTT.